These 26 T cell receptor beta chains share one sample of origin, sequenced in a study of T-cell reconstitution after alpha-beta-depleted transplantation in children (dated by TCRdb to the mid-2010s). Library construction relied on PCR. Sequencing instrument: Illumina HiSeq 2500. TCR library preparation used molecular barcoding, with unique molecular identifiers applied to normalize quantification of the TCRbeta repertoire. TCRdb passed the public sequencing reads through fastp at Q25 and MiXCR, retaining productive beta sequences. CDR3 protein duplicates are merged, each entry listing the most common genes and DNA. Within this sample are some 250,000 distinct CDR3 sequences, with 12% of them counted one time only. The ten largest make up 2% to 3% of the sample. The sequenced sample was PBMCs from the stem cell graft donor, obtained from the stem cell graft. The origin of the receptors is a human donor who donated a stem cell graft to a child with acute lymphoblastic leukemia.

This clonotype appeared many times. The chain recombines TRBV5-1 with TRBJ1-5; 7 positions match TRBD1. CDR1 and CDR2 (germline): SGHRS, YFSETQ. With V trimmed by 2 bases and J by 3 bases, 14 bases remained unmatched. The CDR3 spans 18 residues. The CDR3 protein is CASSLGQEGGADNQPQHF. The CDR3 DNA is TGCGCCAGCAGCTTAGGACAGGAAGGAGGGGCCGACAATCAGCCCCAGCATTTT.

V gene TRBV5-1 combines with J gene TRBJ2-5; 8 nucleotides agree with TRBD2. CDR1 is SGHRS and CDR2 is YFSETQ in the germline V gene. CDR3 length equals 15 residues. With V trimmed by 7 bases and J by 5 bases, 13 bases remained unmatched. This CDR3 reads CASQRLRGGGETQYF. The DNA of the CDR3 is TGCGCCAGCCAGCGATTACGGGGGGGCGGTGAGACCCAGTACTTC.

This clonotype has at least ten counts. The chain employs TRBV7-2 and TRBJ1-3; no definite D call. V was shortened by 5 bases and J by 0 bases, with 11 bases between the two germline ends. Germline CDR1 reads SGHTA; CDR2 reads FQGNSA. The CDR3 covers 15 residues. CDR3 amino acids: CASSIGADSGNTIYF. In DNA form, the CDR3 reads TGTGCCAGCAGCATCGGTGCGGACTCTGGAAACACCATATATTTT.

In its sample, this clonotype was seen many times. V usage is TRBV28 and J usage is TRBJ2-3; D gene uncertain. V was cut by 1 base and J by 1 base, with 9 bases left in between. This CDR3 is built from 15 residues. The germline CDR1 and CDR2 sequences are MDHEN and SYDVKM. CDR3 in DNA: TGTGCCAGCAGTTTATACTCCTTGGGCACAGATACGCAGTATTTT. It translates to CASSLYSLGTDTQYF.

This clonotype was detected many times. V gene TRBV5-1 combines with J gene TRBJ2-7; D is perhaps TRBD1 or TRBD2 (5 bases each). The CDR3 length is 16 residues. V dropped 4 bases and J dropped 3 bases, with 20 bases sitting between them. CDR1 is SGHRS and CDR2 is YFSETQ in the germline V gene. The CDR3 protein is CASSLSSEGRIYEQYF. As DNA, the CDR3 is TGCGCCAGCAGCCTCAGCAGTGAGGGGCGGATCTACGAGCAGTACTTC.

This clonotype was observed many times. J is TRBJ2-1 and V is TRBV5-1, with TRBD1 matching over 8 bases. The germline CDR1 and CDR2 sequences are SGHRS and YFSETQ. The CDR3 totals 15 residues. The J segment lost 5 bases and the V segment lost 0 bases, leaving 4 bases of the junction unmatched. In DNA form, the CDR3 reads TGCGCCAGCAGCTTGGATGGACAGGGCAACAATGAGCAGTTCTTC. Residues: CASSLDGQGNNEQFF.

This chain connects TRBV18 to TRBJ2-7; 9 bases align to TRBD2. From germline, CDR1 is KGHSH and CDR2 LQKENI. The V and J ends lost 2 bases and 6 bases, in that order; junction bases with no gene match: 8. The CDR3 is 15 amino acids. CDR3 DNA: TGTGCCAGCTCACCAACAGTAGCGGGAGACCGCGAGCAGTACTTC. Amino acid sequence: CASSPTVAGDREQYF.

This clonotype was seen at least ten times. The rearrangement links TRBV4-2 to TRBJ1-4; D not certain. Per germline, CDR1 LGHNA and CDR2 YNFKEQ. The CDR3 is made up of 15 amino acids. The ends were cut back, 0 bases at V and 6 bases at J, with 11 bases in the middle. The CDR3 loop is CASSQERREDEKLFF. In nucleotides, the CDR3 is TGTGCCAGCAGCCAAGAGAGAAGGGAGGATGAAAAACTGTTTTTT.

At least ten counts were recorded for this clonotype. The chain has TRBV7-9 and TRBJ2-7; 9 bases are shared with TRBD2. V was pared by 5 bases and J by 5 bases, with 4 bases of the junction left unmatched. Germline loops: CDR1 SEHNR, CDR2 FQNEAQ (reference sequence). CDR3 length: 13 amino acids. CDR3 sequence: CASSQGLANEQYF. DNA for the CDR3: TGTGCCAGCAGCCAGGGACTAGCCAACGAGCAGTACTTC.

CDR3 protein: CASSVATGGEQYF. CDR3 coding DNA: TGTGCCAGCAGCGTAGCTACAGGGGGCGAGCAGTACTTC. The V and J genes are TRBV9 and TRBJ2-7; 8 bases match TRBD1. This CDR3 comprises 13 residues. The germline V gene has CDR1 SGDLS and CDR2 YYNGEE. V shed 0 bases and J 6 bases; nucleotides not matched to a gene: 2.

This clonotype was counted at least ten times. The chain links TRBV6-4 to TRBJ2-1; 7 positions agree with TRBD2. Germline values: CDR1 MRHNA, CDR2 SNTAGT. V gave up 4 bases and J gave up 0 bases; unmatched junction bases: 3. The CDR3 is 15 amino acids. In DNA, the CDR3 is TGTGCCAGCAGTGCCGTAGCGGGCTCCTACAATGAGCAGTTCTTC. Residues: CASSAVAGSYNEQFF.

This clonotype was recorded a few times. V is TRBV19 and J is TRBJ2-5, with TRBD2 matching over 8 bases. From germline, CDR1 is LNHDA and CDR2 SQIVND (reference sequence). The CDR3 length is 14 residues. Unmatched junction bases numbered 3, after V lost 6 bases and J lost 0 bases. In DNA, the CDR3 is TGTGCCAGTAGAGGCGGGGGGTACCAAGAGACCCAGTACTTC. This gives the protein CASRGGGYQETQYF.

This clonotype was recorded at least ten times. The DNA of the CDR3 is TGTGCCACCCGGGACCGAGCACCCTACGAGCAGTACTTC. Translation: CATRDRAPYEQYF. The gene calls are TRBV6-1 and TRBJ2-7; D is possibly TRBD1 or TRBD2 (5 bases each). Trimming left V 10 bases short and J 2 bases short, with 15 bases between. From germline, CDR1 is MNHNS and CDR2 SASEGT. This CDR3 region has 13 residues.

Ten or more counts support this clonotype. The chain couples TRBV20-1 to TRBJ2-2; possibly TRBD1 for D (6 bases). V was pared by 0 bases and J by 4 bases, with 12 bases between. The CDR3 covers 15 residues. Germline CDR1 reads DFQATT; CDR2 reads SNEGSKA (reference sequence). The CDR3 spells CSARDFRGFTGELFF. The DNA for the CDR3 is TGCAGTGCTAGAGACTTCAGGGGTTTCACCGGGGAGCTGTTTTTT.

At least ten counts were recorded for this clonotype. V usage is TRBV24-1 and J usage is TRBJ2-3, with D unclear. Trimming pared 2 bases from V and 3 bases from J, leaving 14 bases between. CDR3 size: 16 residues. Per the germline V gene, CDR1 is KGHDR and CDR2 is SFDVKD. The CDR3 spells CATSDSLGRGTDTQYF. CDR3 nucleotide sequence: TGTGCCACCAGTGATTCCCTCGGACGTGGGACAGATACGCAGTATTTT.

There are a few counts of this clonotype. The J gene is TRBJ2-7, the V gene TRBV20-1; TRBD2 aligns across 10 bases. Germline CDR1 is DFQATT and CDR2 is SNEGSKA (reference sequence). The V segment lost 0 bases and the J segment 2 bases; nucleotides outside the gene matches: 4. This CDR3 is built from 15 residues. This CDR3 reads CSARDKAGGTYEQYF. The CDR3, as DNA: TGCAGTGCTAGAGATAAAGCGGGGGGGACCTACGAGCAGTACTTC.

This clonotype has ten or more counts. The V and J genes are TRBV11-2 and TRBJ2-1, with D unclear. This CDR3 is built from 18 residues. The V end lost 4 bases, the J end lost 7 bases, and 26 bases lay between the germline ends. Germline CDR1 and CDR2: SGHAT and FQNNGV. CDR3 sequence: CASSSLSLGRISSNEQFF. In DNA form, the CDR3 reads TGTGCCAGCAGCTCATTATCCCTCGGGCGTATAAGTAGTAATGAGCAGTTCTTC. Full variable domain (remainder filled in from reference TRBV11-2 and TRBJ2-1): EAGVAQSPRYKIIEKRQSVAFWCNPISGHATLYWYQQILGQGPKLLIQFQNNGVVDDSQLPKDRFSAERLKGVDSTLKIQPAKLEDSAVYLCASSSLSLGRISSNEQFFGPGTRLTVL.

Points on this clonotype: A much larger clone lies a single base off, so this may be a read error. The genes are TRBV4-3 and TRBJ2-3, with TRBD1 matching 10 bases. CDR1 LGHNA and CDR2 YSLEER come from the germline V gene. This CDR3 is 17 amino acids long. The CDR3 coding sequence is TGCGCCGGCAGCCTCAGACCGGGACAGGGGAACACAGATACGCAGTATTTT. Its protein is CAGSLRPGQGNTDTQYF.

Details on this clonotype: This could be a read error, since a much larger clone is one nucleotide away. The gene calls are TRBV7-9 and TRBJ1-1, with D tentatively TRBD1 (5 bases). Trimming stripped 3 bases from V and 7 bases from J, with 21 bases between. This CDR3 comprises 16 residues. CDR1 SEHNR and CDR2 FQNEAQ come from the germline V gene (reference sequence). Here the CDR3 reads CASSLTNRGRGSEAFF. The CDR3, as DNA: TGTGCCAGCAGCTTGACCAATCGGGGGAGGGGCAGTGAAGCTTTCTTT.

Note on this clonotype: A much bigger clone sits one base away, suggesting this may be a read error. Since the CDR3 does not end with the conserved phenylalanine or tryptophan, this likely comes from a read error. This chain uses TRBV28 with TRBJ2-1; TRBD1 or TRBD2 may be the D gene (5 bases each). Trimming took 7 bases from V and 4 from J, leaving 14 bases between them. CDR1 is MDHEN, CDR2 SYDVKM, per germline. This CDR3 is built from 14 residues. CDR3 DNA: TGTGCCAGCAATTGGAAGGGACCTTACAATGAGCAGTTCTAC. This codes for CASNWKGPYNEQFY.

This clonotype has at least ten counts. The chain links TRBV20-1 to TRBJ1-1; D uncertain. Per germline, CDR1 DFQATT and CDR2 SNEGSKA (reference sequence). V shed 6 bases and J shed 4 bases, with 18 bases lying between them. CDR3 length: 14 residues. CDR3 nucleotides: TGCAGTGCCCTAAGAGAGGGTGTCGGCACTGAAGCTTTCTTT. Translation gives CSALREGVGTEAFF.

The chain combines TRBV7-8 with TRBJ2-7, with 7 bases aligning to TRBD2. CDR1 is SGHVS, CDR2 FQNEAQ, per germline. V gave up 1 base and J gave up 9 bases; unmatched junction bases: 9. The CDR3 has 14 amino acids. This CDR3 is CASSLESGGGGQYF. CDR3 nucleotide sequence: TGTGCCAGCAGCTTAGAGTCGGGGGGAGGCGGGCAGTACTTC.

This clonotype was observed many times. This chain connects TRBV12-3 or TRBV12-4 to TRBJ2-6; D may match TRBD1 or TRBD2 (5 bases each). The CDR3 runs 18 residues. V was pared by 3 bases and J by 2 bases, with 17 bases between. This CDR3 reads CASSLGVRGTAGANVLTF. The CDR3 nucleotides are TGTGCCAGCAGTTTGGGGGTCCGGGGAACGGCTGGGGCCAACGTCCTGACTTTC.

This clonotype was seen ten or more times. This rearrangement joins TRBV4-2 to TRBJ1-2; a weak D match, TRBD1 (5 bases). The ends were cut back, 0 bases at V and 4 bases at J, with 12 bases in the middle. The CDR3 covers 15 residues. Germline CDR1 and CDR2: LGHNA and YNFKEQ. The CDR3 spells CASSQEAGQGYGYTF. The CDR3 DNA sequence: TGTGCCAGCAGCCAAGAGGCGGGGCAGGGCTATGGCTACACCTTC.

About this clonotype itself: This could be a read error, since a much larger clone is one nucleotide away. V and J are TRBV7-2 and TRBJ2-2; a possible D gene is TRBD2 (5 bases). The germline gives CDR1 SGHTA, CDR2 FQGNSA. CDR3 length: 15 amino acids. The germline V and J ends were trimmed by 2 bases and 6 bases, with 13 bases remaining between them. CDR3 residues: CASSLSGGRSGELFF. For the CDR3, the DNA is TGTGCCAGCAGCTTATCAGGAGGTCGATCCGGGGAGCTGTTTTTT.

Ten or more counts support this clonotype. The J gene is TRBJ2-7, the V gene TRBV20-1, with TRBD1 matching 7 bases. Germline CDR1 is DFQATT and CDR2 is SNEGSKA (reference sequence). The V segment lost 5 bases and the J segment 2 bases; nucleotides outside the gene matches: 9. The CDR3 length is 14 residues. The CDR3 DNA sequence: TGCAGTGCTCCTAATGACAGGGTAGCCTACGAGCAGTACTTC. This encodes CSAPNDRVAYEQYF.